These T cell receptor beta chains were read from a single sample in a study of blood T cell repertoires in COVID-19. Data came from immunoSEQ multiplex PCR; TCRdb stores just in-frame clones and leaves some out. Counted here are 150,000 to 200,000 clones, over 75% occurring once; the ten biggest clones make up 8% to 13%. Sequencing was performed on peripheral blood. The receptors were sampled from a man in his 60s with active or convalescent COVID-19. CDR3s include the opening cysteine and the closing phenylalanine or tryptophan. The D gene is left open where the match is weak. Rows may omit the clone size; those that give it use once, few, many or a size class.

abundance	d_gene	v_gene	j_gene	CDR3nt	CDR3aa
few	TRBD1	TRBV19	TRBJ2-7	TGTGCCAGTTCTGACAGGGCATACGAGCAGTACTTC	CASSDRAYEQYF
.	TRBD1	TRBV5-1	TRBJ2-2	TGCGCCAGCAGCCCATCCGGGACAGGGGGCGTCTCCGGGGAGCTGTTTTTT	CASSPSGTGGVSGELFF
few	.	TRBV2	TRBJ1-1	TGTGCCAGCAAGCAGGAGGTCGAAGCTTTCTTT	CASKQEVEAFF
.	.	TRBV6-6	TRBJ2-3	TGTGCCAGCAGTACTAACAGGTTCACAGATACGCAGTATTTT	CASSTNRFTDTQYF
.	.	TRBV28	TRBJ2-7	TGTGCCAGCAGTTTAATGATAGCTCTCGCTGATGAGCAGTACTTC	CASSLMIALADEQYF
.	.	TRBV23-1	TRBJ1-4	TGCGCCAGCAGTCCGACAGACCTTAATGAAAAACTGTTTTTT	CASSPTDLNEKLFF
few	.	TRBV7-9	TRBJ1-1	TGTGCCAGCAGCTTAGCGGGGGCGAACACTGAAGCTTTCTTT	CASSLAGANTEAFF
once	.	TRBV29-1	TRBJ1-4	TGCAGCGTTGAAGATCTACAGGGAGCATATGAAAAACTGTTTTTT	CSVEDLQGAYEKLFF
many	.	TRBV6-4	TRBJ2-3	TGTGCCAGCAGTGAGCAGGGGGGCGGAACAGATACGCAGTATTTT	CASSEQGGGTDTQYF
.	.	TRBV7-9	TRBJ2-5	TGTGCCAGCAGCTTAGGCGGAGCCCAAGAGACCCAGTACTTC	CASSLGGAQETQYF
once	TRBD2	TRBV6-2/TRBV6-3	TRBJ2-5	TGTGCCAGCAGTTACTCAGGGACTAGGGAGACCCAGTACTTC	CASSYSGTRETQYF
.	TRBD2	TRBV24-1	TRBJ2-5	TGTGCCACCAGTGGGGGGGGAAAGGGAGAGACCCAGTACTTC	CATSGGGKGETQYF
.	.	TRBV5-4	TRBJ2-5	TGTGCCAGCAGCTTTGGACAGAACCAAGAGACCCAGTACTTC	CASSFGQNQETQYF
once	TRBD2	TRBV3-1/TRBV3-2	TRBJ2-5	TGTGCCAGCGCGGTTAATCTAGCGGGAGAGGAGACCCAGTACTTC	CASAVNLAGEETQYF
.	TRBD1	TRBV5-4	TRBJ2-1	TGTGCCAGCAGCCCGGGGGACAGGGGGCGTCTTAATGAGCAGTTCTTC	CASSPGDRGRLNEQFF
.	.	TRBV15	TRBJ2-7	TGTGCCACCAGCAGAGAGAGCAGGGGTGGATTGCCGGGCTACGAGCAGTACTTC	CATSRESRGGLPGYEQYF
.	.	TRBV9	TRBJ2-5	TGTGCCAGCAGCTCAACCGGGAATAGAGAAGAGACCCAGTACTTC	CASSSTGNREETQYF
.	TRBD1	TRBV19	TRBJ2-7	TGTGCCAGTAGTATAGGGACAGGGGGCGACGAGCAGTACTTC	CASSIGTGGDEQYF
.	.	TRBV5-1	TRBJ2-7	TGCGCCAGCAGCCCGCAGGGTGGCGGAGTAACCTACGAGCAGTACTTC	CASSPQGGGVTYEQYF
.	TRBD1	TRBV2	TRBJ2-3	TGTGCCAGCAGTGAGGAGGGCAGGGGGCCAGATACGCAGTATTTT	CASSEEGRGPDTQYF
.	.	TRBV25-1	TRBJ2-7	TGTGCCAGCAGTGATCTCCGGGACACCCACCATGACTTC	CASSDLRDTHHDF
once	.	TRBV5-1	TRBJ2-1	TGCGCCAGCGCGATACAGGGTCGCTCCTACAATGAGCAGTTCTTC	CASAIQGRSYNEQFF
.	TRBD1	TRBV7-2	TRBJ2-5	TGTGCCAGCAGCTTAGGGGTAGGGGGCTTGGGGAAGGAGACCCAGTACTTC	CASSLGVGGLGKETQYF
.	.	TRBV20-1	TRBJ2-5	TGCAGTGCTAGTGCAGTTGATGAGACCCAGTACTTC	CSASAVDETQYF
few	TRBD2	TRBV27	TRBJ2-7	TGTGCCAGCAGTGGACGACTAGCGGGGATCTACGAGCAGTACTTC	CASSGRLAGIYEQYF
.	.	TRBV6-6	TRBJ1-1	TGTGCCAGCAGTTACTCTCCCTCCGGTGGCACTGAAGCTTTCTTT	CASSYSPSGGTEAFF
once	TRBD1	TRBV12-3/TRBV12-4	TRBJ2-7	TGTGCCAGCAGGGGGACAGGGCGCTACGAGCAGTACTTC	CASRGTGRYEQYF
.	.	TRBV5-4	TRBJ1-2	TGTGCCAGCAGCTTGACGGGTAGTTTATATGGCTACACCTTC	CASSLTGSLYGYTF
.	.	TRBV5-4	TRBJ2-7	TGTGCCAGCAGGCAGGGACTCGACTTCTACGAGCAGTACTTC	CASRQGLDFYEQYF
.	TRBD2	TRBV19	TRBJ2-7	TGTGCCAGTAGTACCCGGGGGGGGTTCTCCTACGAGCAGTACTTC	CASSTRGGFSYEQYF
once	TRBD2	TRBV6-5	TRBJ2-1	TGTGCCAACCCAGTTCCCGGGAGGAAGGTCAATGAGCAGTTCTTC	CANPVPGRKVNEQFF
few	TRBD2	TRBV27	TRBJ2-6	TGTGCCAGCAGTTTAACAGCGGGAGTAAGGATGGGAGGGGCCAACGTCCTGACTTTC	CASSLTAGVRMGGANVLTF
.	.	TRBV2	TRBJ2-1	TGTGCCAGCAGCAACCGGGTGAACTACAATGAGCAGTTCTTC	CASSNRVNYNEQFF
.	.	TRBV6-5	TRBJ1-1	TGTGCCAGCAGTTACGGGGGGTCCACTGAAACTTTCTTT	CASSYGGSTETFF
.	TRBD1	TRBV19	TRBJ1-1	TGTGCCAGTAGTCCACACGGGACAGGGAGCCACATGAACACTGAAGCTTTCTTT	CASSPHGTGSHMNTEAFF
.	.	TRBV5-5	TRBJ1-5	TGTGCCAGCAGCCCCCGTGGCCCTCAGCCCCAGCATTTT	CASSPRGPQPQHF
.	.	TRBV19	TRBJ2-2	TGTGCCAGTAGTATTCAGGGTAACACCGGGGAGCTGTTTTTT	CASSIQGNTGELFF
.	.	TRBV5-1	TRBJ2-2	TGCGCCAGCGCGGTTAATAGCGCGAACACCGGGGAGCTGTTTTTT	CASAVNSANTGELFF
.	TRBD2	TRBV3-1/TRBV3-2	TRBJ2-1	TGTGCCAGCAGCCAAGAAGGGGGACTAGCGGGTGGGATCCCCTTTGAGCAGTTCTTC	CASSQEGGLAGGIPFEQFF
.	.	TRBV7-9	TRBJ1-2	TGTGCCAGCAGCCCGACAGACTATGGCTACACCTTC	CASSPTDYGYTF
.	TRBD2	TRBV5-1	TRBJ2-4	TGCGCCAGCAGCCCGAGAGGCGGGGGAGGTGCCAAAAACATTCAGTACTTC	CASSPRGGGGAKNIQYF
.	.	TRBV5-1	TRBJ2-3	TGCGCCAGCAGCGCCGTGGGGAGCGGAACCACAGATACGCAGTATTTT	CASSAVGSGTTDTQYF
.	.	TRBV5-1	TRBJ2-5	TGCGCCAGCAGCCCGGGTTGGGACCAAGAGACCCAGTACTTC	CASSPGWDQETQYF
.	.	TRBV12-3/TRBV12-4	TRBJ2-3	TGTGCCAGCAGCCCTACCACAGATACGCAGTATTTT	CASSPTTDTQYF
.	.	TRBV11-1	TRBJ2-5	TGTGCCAGCAGCCCACGGGGGAGGGAGACCCAGTACTTC	CASSPRGRETQYF
.	TRBD2	TRBV5-1	TRBJ2-1	TGCGCCAGCAGCTTGGATGCTAGCGGGGGCTACAATGAGCAGTTCTTC	CASSLDASGGYNEQFF
.	TRBD1	TRBV5-1	TRBJ2-7	TGCGCCAGCAGCTTATCTGGACAGGGTCCCTACGAGCAGTACTTC	CASSLSGQGPYEQYF
.	TRBD1	TRBV6-5	TRBJ1-5	TGTGCCAGCAGGCCACAGGGGGATAGCAATCAGCCCCAGCATTTT	CASRPQGDSNQPQHF
.	.	TRBV7-2	TRBJ1-1	TGTGCCAGCAGCCCCCTGTCTGAAGCTTTCTTT	CASSPLSEAFF